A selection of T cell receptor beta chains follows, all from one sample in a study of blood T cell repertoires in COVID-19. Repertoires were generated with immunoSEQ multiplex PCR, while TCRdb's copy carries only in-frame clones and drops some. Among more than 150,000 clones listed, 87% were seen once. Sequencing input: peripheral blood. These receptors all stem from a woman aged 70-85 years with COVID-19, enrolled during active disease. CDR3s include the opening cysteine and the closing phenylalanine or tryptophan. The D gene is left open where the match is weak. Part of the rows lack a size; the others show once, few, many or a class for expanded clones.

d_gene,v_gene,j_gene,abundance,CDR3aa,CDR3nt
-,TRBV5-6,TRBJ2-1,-,CASSWEPTEGEQFF,TGTGCCAGCAGCTGGGAACCGACAGAAGGTGAGCAGTTCTTC
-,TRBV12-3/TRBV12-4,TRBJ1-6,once,CASSPQGRSPLHF,TGTGCCAGCAGTCCACAGGGACGTTCACCCCTCCACTTT
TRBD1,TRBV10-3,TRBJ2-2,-,CAISESWTGDTTGELFF,TGTGCCATCAGTGAGTCGTGGACAGGGGACACAACCGGGGAGCTGTTTTTT
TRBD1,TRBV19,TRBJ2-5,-,CASSDLQGALGETQYF,TGTGCCAGTAGTGACCTACAGGGGGCACTAGGGGAGACCCAGTACTTC
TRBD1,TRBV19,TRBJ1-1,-,CASSKHPGQGARNTEAFF,TGTGCCAGTAGTAAACATCCGGGACAGGGGGCGCGGAACACTGAAGCTTTCTTT
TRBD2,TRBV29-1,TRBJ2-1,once,CSVGTSSGRDNEQFF,TGCAGCGTTGGGACCTCTAGCGGGAGAGACAATGAGCAGTTCTTC
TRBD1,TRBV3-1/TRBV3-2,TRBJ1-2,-,CASSQMQGAVYGYTF,TGTGCCAGCAGCCAAATGCAGGGGGCGGTCTATGGCTACACCTTC
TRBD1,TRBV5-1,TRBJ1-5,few,CASSLQGGGNQPQHF,TGCGCCAGCAGCTTACAGGGGGGAGGCAATCAGCCCCAGCATTTT
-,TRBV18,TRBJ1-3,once,CASSPSSSGNTIYF,TGTGCCAGCTCACCAAGTAGTTCTGGAAACACCATATATTTT
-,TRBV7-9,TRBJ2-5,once,CASSLEGYQETQYF,TGTGCCAGCAGCTTAGAGGGGTACCAAGAGACCCAGTACTTC
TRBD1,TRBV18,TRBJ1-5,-,CASSPDREDQPQHF,TGTGCCAGCTCTCCGGACAGGGAGGATCAGCCCCAGCATTTT
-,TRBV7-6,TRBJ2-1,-,CASSPTGRTRNYNEQFF,TGTGCCAGCAGCCCTACTGGACGGACACGCAACTACAATGAGCAGTTCTTC
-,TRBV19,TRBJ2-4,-,CASRRTEALAKNIQYF,TGTGCCAGTAGAAGGACAGAGGCCCTAGCCAAAAACATTCAGTACTTC
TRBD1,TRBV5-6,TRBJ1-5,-,CASSSGTGFSNQPQHF,TGTGCCAGCAGCTCCGGGACAGGGTTTAGCAATCAGCCCCAGCATTTT
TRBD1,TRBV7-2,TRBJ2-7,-,CASSFSGTGPGEQYF,TGTGCCAGCAGCTTCTCCGGGACAGGTCCGGGGGAGCAGTACTTC
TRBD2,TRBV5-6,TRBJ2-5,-,CASSLGGGTEETQYF,TGTGCCAGCAGCTTGGGGGGAGGGACCGAAGAGACCCAGTACTTC
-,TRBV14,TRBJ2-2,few,CASSQEEWPNTGELFF,TGTGCCAGCAGCCAAGAGGAGTGGCCCAACACCGGGGAGCTGTTTTTT
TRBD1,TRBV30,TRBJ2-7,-,CAWSRTGESYEQYF,TGTGCCTGGAGTAGGACAGGGGAATCCTACGAGCAGTACTTC
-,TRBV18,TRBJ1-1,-,CASSLGGNTEAFF,TGTGCCAGCTCACTCGGAGGGAACACTGAAGCTTTCTTT
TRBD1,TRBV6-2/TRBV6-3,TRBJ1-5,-,CASSKQGVDQPQHF,TGTGCCAGCAGCAAACAGGGGGTGGATCAGCCCCAGCATTTT
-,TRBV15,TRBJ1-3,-,CATSRDPQQVRLGNTIYF,TGTGCCACCAGCAGAGATCCCCAACAGGTCAGGTTGGGAAACACCATATATTTT
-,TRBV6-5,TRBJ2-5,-,CASPDSAARTQYF,TGTGCCAGCCCCGACAGTGCCGCGCGGACCCAGTACTTC
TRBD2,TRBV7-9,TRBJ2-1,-,CASSLRLAGNNEQFF,TGTGCCAGCAGCTTACGCCTAGCGGGCAACAATGAGCAGTTCTTC
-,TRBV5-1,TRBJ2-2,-,CASTRDTNTGELFF,TGCGCCAGCACCAGGGACACCAACACCGGGGAGCTGTTTTTT
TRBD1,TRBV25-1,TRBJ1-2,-,CASSEPGQGNYGYTF,TGTGCCAGCAGTGAGCCGGGACAGGGCAACTATGGCTACACCTTC
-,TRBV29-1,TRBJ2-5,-,CSVSSQGLQETQYF,TGCAGCGTTTCGAGTCAGGGACTTCAAGAGACCCAGTACTTC
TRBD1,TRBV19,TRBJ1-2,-,CASRKSDNRGYSYGYTF,TGTGCCAGTAGAAAGTCGGACAACAGGGGATACAGCTATGGCTACACCTTC
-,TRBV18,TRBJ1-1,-,CASSPKAGTNTEAFF,TGTGCCAGCTCCCCCAAGGCTGGGACTAACACTGAAGCTTTCTTT
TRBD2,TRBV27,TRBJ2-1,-,CASSRAGAYNEQFF,TGTGCCAGCAGTAGGGCGGGAGCCTACAATGAGCAGTTCTTC
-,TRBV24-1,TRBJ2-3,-,CATSGGRGPSTDTQYF,TGTGCCACCAGTGGAGGGCGAGGGCCTAGCACAGATACGCAGTATTTT
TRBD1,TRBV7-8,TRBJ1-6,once,CASSGGQGAGGSPLHF,TGTGCCAGCAGCGGAGGACAGGGGGCAGGCGGTTCACCCCTCCACTTT
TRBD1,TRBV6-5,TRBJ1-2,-,CASRKNRGGNYGYTF,TGTGCCAGCAGAAAAAACAGGGGTGGTAACTATGGCTACACCTTC
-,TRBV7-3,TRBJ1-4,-,CASSLRPGSNEKLFF,TGTGCCAGCAGCTTACGGCCAGGGTCTAATGAAAAACTGTTTTTT
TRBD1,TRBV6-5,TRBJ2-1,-,CASRPTGGEYNEQFF,TGTGCCAGCAGACCCACAGGGGGCGAATACAATGAGCAGTTCTTC
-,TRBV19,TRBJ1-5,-,CASSIKASGPQHF,TGTGCCAGTAGTATCAAGGCCTCGGGGCCCCAGCATTTT
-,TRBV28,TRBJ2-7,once,CASSPNYEQYF,TGTGCCAGCAGTCCAAACTACGAGCAATACTTC
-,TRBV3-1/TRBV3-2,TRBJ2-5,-,CASSLQETQYF,TGTGCCAGCAGCCTACAAGAGACCCAGTACTTC
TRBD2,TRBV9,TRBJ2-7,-,CASSVEAGGSAYEQYF,TGTGCCAGCAGCGTAGAAGCGGGAGGCAGCGCCTACGAGCAGTACTTC
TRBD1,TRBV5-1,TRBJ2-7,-,CASSLQGARDEQYF,TGCGCCAGCAGCTTACAGGGGGCGCGGGACGAGCAGTACTTC
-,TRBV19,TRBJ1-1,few,CASSKRSLSEAFF,TGTGCCAGTAGTAAGAGGAGTCTCTCTGAAGCTTTCTTT
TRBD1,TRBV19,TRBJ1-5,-,CATAAGTVTNQPQHF,TGTGCCACCGCAGCCGGGACAGTCACAAATCAGCCCCAGCATTTT
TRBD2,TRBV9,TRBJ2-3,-,CASSVGLAEDTDTQYF,TGTGCCAGCAGCGTAGGACTAGCGGAGGACACAGATACGCAGTATTTT
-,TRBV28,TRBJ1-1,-,CASTPQRGAMNTEAFF,TGTGCCAGCACCCCTCAACGGGGGGCGATGAACACTGAAGCTTTCTTT
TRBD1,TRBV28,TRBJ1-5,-,CASSLAQGDEQPQHF,TGTGCCAGCAGTTTAGCTCAGGGGGATGAGCAGCCCCAGCATTTT
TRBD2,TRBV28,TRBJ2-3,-,CASSLWGLAGAPDTQYF,TGTGCCAGCAGTTTGTGGGGACTAGCGGGAGCGCCAGATACGCAGTATTTT
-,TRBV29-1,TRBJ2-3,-,CSGDRLSPFSTDTQYF,TGCAGCGGCGACAGGCTCTCACCCTTTAGCACAGATACGCAGTATTTT
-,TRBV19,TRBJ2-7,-,CASRSVGDSETEQYF,TGTGCCAGTAGATCGGTCGGGGACTCCGAAACCGAGCAGTACTTC
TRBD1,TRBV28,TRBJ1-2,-,CATRSGQGNYGYTF,TGTGCCACTAGATCGGGACAGGGAAACTATGGCTACACCTTC
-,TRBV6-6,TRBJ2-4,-,CASSPKIQGNVAKNIQYF,TGTGCCAGCAGTCCTAAAATACAGGGCAATGTGGCCAAAAACATTCAGTACTTC
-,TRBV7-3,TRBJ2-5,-,CASSLHSGNFLTQYF,TGTGCCAGCAGCTTACATTCAGGGAATTTTTTGACCCAGTACTTC
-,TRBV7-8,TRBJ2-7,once,CASSPWARSSYEQYF,TGTGCCAGCAGCCCTTGGGCGCGTTCCTCCTACGAGCAGTACTTC
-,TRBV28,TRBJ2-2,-,CASFSGELFF,TGTGCCAGCTTCAGCGGGGAGCTGTTTTTT
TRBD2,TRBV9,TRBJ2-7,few,CASSVWGGPMEEQYF,TGTGCCAGCAGCGTTTGGGGAGGGCCAATGGAAGAGCAGTACTTC
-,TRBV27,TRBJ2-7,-,CASHTWGGAEQYF,TGTGCCAGCCATACGTGGGGGGGGGCCGAGCAGTACTTC
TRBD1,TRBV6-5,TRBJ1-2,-,CASRQDRVGNYGYTF,TGTGCCAGCAGACAAGACAGGGTCGGAAACTATGGCTACACCTTC
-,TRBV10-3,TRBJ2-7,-,CAIAGVVAYEQYF,TGTGCCATCGCCGGGGTGGTTGCCTACGAGCAGTACTTC
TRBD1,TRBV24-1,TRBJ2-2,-,CATSDLKGALTGELFF,TGTGCCACCAGTGATTTGAAGGGGGCGCTCACCGGGGAGCTGTTTTTT